This record looks at one T cell receptor (beta chain) sequence and its context. Its antigen is unknown. The sample comes from a study of T cells in Graves' hyperthyroidism and ophthalmopathy. Background on the study: Peripheral blood specimens were obtained at initial diagnosis, prior to any treatment.

Aged 18 to 65, the patients had hyperthyroidism that was newly diagnosed and had lasted under 2 months. Based on clinical symptoms, serum thyroxine and TRAb, thyroid ultrasound and orbital computed tomography, diagnoses were reached. From germline, CDR1 is LNHNV and CDR2 YYDKDF (reference sequence). Trimming took 6 bases from V and 2 from J; bases not matched to a gene: 8. The CDR3 is 15 residues long. Study results and caveats: With a median lead of approximately six months before onset, the model predicted ophthalmopathy.

Amplification of TCR beta CDR3 regions used RNA as the template. First-round RT-PCR targeting the TCR CDR3 was performed with the HTBI primer set. MiXCR, run by TCRdb on the multiplex PCR reads, gives a single entry per CDR3 protein. The sample yields about 770,000 distinct CDR3 sequences, around 20% seen once. The gene calls are TRBV15 and TRBJ1-1; 8 bases are shared with TRBD1. The sequenced sample consisted of blood. The sequence derives from a woman between 45 and 65 years old with Graves' hyperthyroidism that later progressed to Graves' ophthalmopathy. CDR3 protein: CATRETGALNTEAFF. CDR3 sequence (DNA): TGTGCCACCAGAGAGACAGGGGCCCTAAACACTGAAGCTTTCTTT.